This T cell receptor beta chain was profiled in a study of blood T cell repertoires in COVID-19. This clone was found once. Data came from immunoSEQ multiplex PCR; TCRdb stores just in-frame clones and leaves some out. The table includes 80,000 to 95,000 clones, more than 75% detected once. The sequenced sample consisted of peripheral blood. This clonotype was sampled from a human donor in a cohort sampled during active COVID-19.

CDR3 bases: TGTGCCAGCAGCGCCGGGGGGCAGGGGCTTTACAATGAGCAGTTCTTC. This codes for CASSAGGQGLYNEQFF. The chain couples TRBV9 to TRBJ2-1; TRBD2 is a possible D gene (7 bases). V lost 3 bases and J 4 bases, leaving 17 bases between the germline ends. This CDR3 comprises 16 residues. CDR1 SGDLS and CDR2 YYNGEE come from the germline V gene.